The 6 T cell receptor beta chains listed next were all sequenced from one sample in a study of blood T cell repertoires in COVID-19. Clones were sequenced by immunoSEQ multiplex PCR, and TCRdb holds only the in-frame ones, with some missing. The sample consists of approximately 30,000 clones, about 90% of them appearing once. Sequencing was performed on peripheral blood. The origin of the receptors is a human donor in a cohort sampled during active COVID-19.

V gene TRBV6-5 combines with J gene TRBJ1-3, with D maybe TRBD1 (5 bases). The CDR3 is 15 amino acids. The germline gives CDR1 MNHEY, CDR2 SVGAGI. V lost 2 bases to trimming and J lost 5 bases, with 13 bases between them. CDR3 protein: CASSYSQGARNTIYF. In nucleotides, the CDR3 is TGTGCCAGCAGTTACAGCCAGGGCGCCCGAAACACCATATATTTT.

This clone was counted a few times. The rearrangement joins TRBV5-1 to TRBJ1-4; D is possibly TRBD1 (6 bases). Germline V lookup: CDR1 SGHRS, CDR2 YFSETQ. The CDR3 runs 14 residues. V lost 2 bases and J lost 5, with 10 bases in between. CDR3 in DNA: TGCGCCAGCAGCTTTACAGGGTTCAATGAAAAACTGTTTTTT. Protein: CASSFTGFNEKLFF.

This chain uses TRBV12-3 or TRBV12-4 with TRBJ1-2, with 7 bases identical to TRBD1. The CDR3 has 13 residues. The trim removed 6 bases at V and 2 bases at J, leaving 3 bases unmatched. The CDR3 here is CASSLTGNYGYTF. CDR3 coding DNA: TGTGCCAGCAGCCTGACAGGGAACTATGGCTACACCTTC.

The chain couples TRBV6-2 or TRBV6-3 to TRBJ2-7, with 7 bases identical to TRBD1. J lost 7 bases, V lost 5 bases, and 5 bases had no gene match. The CDR3 is 12 amino acids. CDR1 is MNHEY and CDR2 is SVGEGT in the germline V gene. Written as DNA, the CDR3 is TGTGCCAGCAGTCACACAGGGGATGAGCAGTACTTC. It codes for CASSHTGDEQYF.

The V and J genes are TRBV28 and TRBJ1-5; 10 bases fit TRBD1. Germline V gene lookup returns CDR1 MDHEN and CDR2 SYDVKM. Trimming at V came to 6 bases and at J to 6 bases, leaving 14 bases not matched to a gene. This CDR3 region has 17 residues. The CDR3 spells CASSRRPGTGVVQPQHF. CDR3 nucleotides: TGTGCCAGCAGCCGGCGGCCCGGGACAGGGGTGGTTCAGCCCCAGCATTTT.

The chain employs TRBV19 and TRBJ1-2; D is possibly TRBD1 (5 bases). The V end lost 3 bases, the J end lost 1 base, and 12 bases lay between the germline ends. This CDR3 has 15 amino acids. Germline CDR1 reads LNHDA; CDR2 reads SQIVND (reference sequence). The CDR3 loop reads CASSMWGTVNYGYTF. CDR3 nucleotides: TGTGCCAGTAGTATGTGGGGGACTGTTAACTATGGCTACACCTTC.